This TCR beta chain emerged from a study of shared T cell receptors in the human thymus. Germline V gene data show CDR1 as LNHNV and CDR2 as YYDKDF (reference sequence). This CDR3 contains 19 residues. V was pared by 0 bases and J by 2 bases, with 21 bases between. TCRdb's table, derived via immunoSEQ multiplex PCR, lists solely in-frame clones and lacks some. The table has 600,000 or so clones, about 89% seen once; the top ten hold 0.0094%. These data were also filed under a second study, of human thymus T cells. From that report: It was healthy Finnish infants having corrective surgery for congenital heart defects who were the donors. The source of the thymus tissue was resections taken during corrective heart surgery. Seemingly biased V and J gene usage marked thymic and blood repertoires.

This chain joins TRBV15 and TRBJ2-3; D perhaps matches TRBD2 (5 bases). This sequence was found in a boy less than two years old with a congenital heart defect. Specimen: thymocytes. DNA of the CDR3: TGTGCCACCAGCAGAGATACCCTCCCGGCTACGGGAAACACAGATACGCAGTATTTT. This encodes CATSRDTLPATGNTDTQYF.